The source of this T cell receptor beta chain is a study of blood T cell repertoires in COVID-19. Study information: Donors in the United States, Italy and Spain gave samples during acute or convalescent COVID-19. T cells, B-cell-depleted T cells, or PBMCs provided the cDNA or gDNA that served as material.

Germline assignment: CDR1 LNHDA and CDR2 SQIVND (reference sequence). V lost 3 bases and J lost 6, with 18 bases in between. The CDR3 length is 16 residues. In the original analysis: From reference gene primer amplification, estimates of nucleated cell counts were derived. Only in-frame clones appear in the TCRdb table, and some are missing; sequencing was by immunoSEQ multiplex PCR. For V, J and clone size, that table is used; D and trimming come from the DNA. In the table there are 150,000 to 200,000 clones, around 83% of which are singletons. The source material was peripheral blood. The chain recombines TRBV19 with TRBJ2-1, with D possibly TRBD2 on 5 matching bases. This clonotype was sampled from a woman aged 70-85 years with COVID-19, enrolled during active disease. This chain's CDR3 is CASSMELAGWGNEQFF. CDR3 DNA: TGTGCCAGTAGTATGGAGTTGGCGGGTTGGGGCAATGAGCAGTTCTTC.